One sample yielded the 31 T cell receptor beta chains listed below, sequenced in a study of blood T cell repertoires in COVID-19. Method: immunoSEQ multiplex PCR; TCRdb's copy keeps in-frame clones and lacks some. Of about 200,000 clones in the sample, 84% were seen once. Sequenced input: peripheral blood. These receptors were obtained from a human donor in a cohort sampled during active COVID-19.

The V gene is TRBV10-3, the J gene TRBJ2-1; D is ambiguous. The CDR3 spans 11 residues. Germline-derived CDR1 and CDR2 are ENHRY and SYGVKD. V dropped 4 bases and J dropped 7 bases, with 5 bases sitting between them. CDR3 nucleotide sequence: TGTGCCATCAGTGGGCTGAATGAGCAGTTCTTC. As protein: CAISGLNEQFF.

The genes are TRBV15 and TRBJ1-1, with 7 bases aligning to TRBD1. This CDR3 is built from 12 residues. V shed 5 bases and J 11 bases; nucleotides not matched to a gene: 8. Looked up from germline, CDR1 is LNHNV and CDR2 is YYDKDF (reference sequence). The CDR3 sequence is CATSLTTGWAFF. The CDR3 region has the DNA TGTGCCACCAGCTTAACGACAGGGTGGGCTTTCTTT.

The chain links TRBV6-5 to TRBJ1-4, with 9 nucleotides matching TRBD1. With V trimmed by 4 bases and J by 8 bases, 8 bases remained unmatched. The germline gives CDR1 MNHEY, CDR2 SVGAGI. This CDR3 spans 15 amino acids. CDR3 region: CASSSTGTGWEKLFF. CDR3 DNA sequence: TGTGCCAGCAGTTCGACCGGGACAGGGTGGGAAAAACTGTTTTTT.

The V gene is TRBV2, the J gene TRBJ2-7; 9 bases fit TRBD1. Germline CDR1 is SNHLY and CDR2 is FYNNEI. The CDR3 spans 13 residues. V gave up 10 bases and J gave up 2 bases; unmatched junction bases: 6. This chain's CDR3 is CANAGTGTYEQYF. CDR3 coding DNA: TGTGCCAACGCCGGGACAGGGACCTACGAGCAGTACTTC.

This chain joins TRBV4-1 and TRBJ2-7, with TRBD2 identical over 8 bases. This CDR3 contains 16 residues. Germline-derived CDR1 and CDR2 are MGHRA and YSYEKL. The junction had 10 bases not matched to a gene; V was cut back by 4 bases and J by 2 bases. Here the CDR3 DNA reads TGCGCCAGCAGCCTCCCGGGAGGGCGGCTTCCCTACGAGCAGTACTTC. The encoded protein is CASSLPGGRLPYEQYF.

V usage is TRBV5-1 and J usage is TRBJ2-1; D might be TRBD2 (5 bases). V shed 1 base and J shed 0 bases, with 8 bases lying between them. The germline V gene has CDR1 SGHRS and CDR2 YFSETQ. The CDR3 length is 15 residues. CDR3 nucleotides: TGCGCCAGCAGCTTGCCGGGAAGCTCCTACAATGAGCAGTTCTTC. Translated, it gives CASSLPGSSYNEQFF.

This clone was counted a single time. The J gene is TRBJ2-1, the V gene TRBV19; D unclear. The ends were cut back, 3 bases at V and 13 bases at J, with 10 bases in the middle. CDR1 is LNHDA and CDR2 is SQIVND in the germline V gene (reference sequence). The CDR3 has 11 amino acids. The CDR3 here is CASSMVGLQFF. CDR3 DNA sequence: TGTGCCAGTAGTATGGTCGGTCTCCAGTTCTTC. Drawing the rest from reference TRBV19 and TRBJ2-1, the complete variable domain is DGGITQSPKYLFRKEGQNVTLSCEQNLNHDAMYWYRQDPGQGLRLIYYSQIVNDFQKGDIAEGYSVSREKKESFPLTVTSAQKNPTAFYLCASSMVGLQFFGPGTRLTVL.

The chain carries TRBV2 and TRBJ2-1; 7 bases are shared with TRBD2. The CDR3 loop spans 13 amino acids. Germline V gene data show CDR1 as SNHLY and CDR2 as FYNNEI. Trimming cost V 6 bases and J 9 bases; bases outside gene matches: 8. In nucleotides, the CDR3 is TGTGCCAGCAGCGAGACCCCGGGGGGTGAGCAGTTCTTC. Amino acids: CASSETPGGEQFF.

This clone was seen once. The V and J genes are TRBV27 and TRBJ1-2; D is possibly TRBD1 (6 bases). With 8 bases removed from V and 8 bases from J, the gap between germline ends came to 24 bases. The CDR3 sequence is 15 residues long. The germline CDR1 and CDR2 sequences are MNHEY and SMNVEV (reference sequence). CDR3 sequence: CASRRLTTGSEGYTF. Here the CDR3 DNA reads TGTGCCAGCCGCAGACTTACGACAGGTAGCGAAGGCTACACCTTC.

The rearrangement joins TRBV5-5 to TRBJ2-1; D is perhaps TRBD1 (5 bases). Deletions cut 1 base from V and 1 base from J, with 9 bases between. Germline CDR1 reads SGHKS; CDR2 reads YYEKEE (reference sequence). The CDR3 has 15 amino acids. The chain's CDR3 is CASSLQGSSYNEQFF. In nucleotides, the CDR3 is TGTGCCAGCAGCTTGCAGGGATCTTCCTACAATGAGCAGTTCTTC.

The rearrangement links TRBV6-5 to TRBJ1-1; D might be TRBD1 (6 bases). The CDR3 spans 13 residues. V dropped 5 bases and J dropped 4 bases, with 11 bases sitting between them. The germline CDR1 and CDR2 sequences are MNHEY and SVGAGI. CDR3 nucleotides: TGTGCCAGCAGTCCCCCGACAGGCACTGAAGCTTTCTTT. This translates into CASSPPTGTEAFF.

This clone has a handful of counts. Other nucleotide sequences in the sample specify the same CDR3. The chain has TRBV7-8 and TRBJ2-3; D not resolved. The CDR3 length is 13 residues. The V gene's germline CDR1 is SGHVS and CDR2 FQNEAQ. V was trimmed by 0 bases and J by 4 bases, leaving 5 bases between them. Here the CDR3 DNA reads TGTGCCAGCAGCTTAGCGAGGCCAGATACGCAGTATTTT. This encodes CASSLARPDTQYF. The variable domain in full, completed from reference TRBV7-8 and TRBJ2-3, reads GAGVSQSPRYKVAKRGQDVALRCDPISGHVSLFWYQQALGQGPEFLTYFQNEAQLDKSGLPSDRFFAERPEGSVSTLKIQRTQQEDSAVYLCASSLARPDTQYFGPGTRLTVL.

The rearrangement joins TRBV5-1 to TRBJ1-1; TRBD1 matches at 10 bases. This CDR3 is built from 16 residues. V was pared by 0 bases and J by 4 bases, with 6 bases of the junction left unmatched. Germline-derived CDR1 and CDR2 are SGHRS and YFSETQ. CDR3 sequence (DNA): TGCGCCAGCAGCTTGGTCGGGACAGGGGCTTTCACTGAAGCTTTCTTT. Translated: CASSLVGTGAFTEAFF.

This clone was seen only once. The chain links TRBV2 to TRBJ1-6; no definite D call. V was cut by 8 bases and J by 6 bases, with 14 bases left in between. The V gene's germline CDR1 is SNHLY and CDR2 FYNNEI. The CDR3 contains 14 residues. Here the CDR3 DNA reads TGTGCCAGCGGCGAGTGGGCTTCTAATTCACCCCTCCACTTT. Encoded protein: CASGEWASNSPLHF.

The chain combines TRBV7-2 with TRBJ2-7, with TRBD1 matching 9 bases. The CDR3 extends over 15 amino acids. Germline V gene data show CDR1 as SGHTA and CDR2 as FQGNSA. J was trimmed by 7 bases and V by 5 bases; bases with no gene match: 12. CDR3 DNA sequence: TGTGCCAGCAGCCCAAACCGGGACAGGGTTAGGGAGCAGTACTTC. Translating gives CASSPNRDRVREQYF.

The V call is TRBV7-9, the J call TRBJ1-1; D gene ambiguous. The length of the CDR3 is 13 residues. The germline gives CDR1 SEHNR, CDR2 FQNEAQ (reference sequence). V lost 1 base to trimming and J lost 11 bases, with 14 bases between them. CDR3 nucleotide sequence: TGTGCCAGCAGCTTAGAATGGCATCCTTCCGCTTTCTTT. Translation gives CASSLEWHPSAFF.

This chain connects TRBV27 to TRBJ2-1, with 11 bases identical to TRBD2. V lost 5 bases, J lost 6 bases, and 9 bases stayed unmatched. The CDR3 spans 16 residues. CDR1 MNHEY and CDR2 SMNVEV come from the germline V gene (reference sequence). The CDR3 sequence is CASSTLAGGVSNEQFF. In DNA, the CDR3 is TGTGCCAGCAGTACTTTAGCGGGAGGGGTTTCCAATGAGCAGTTCTTC.

The rearrangement uses TRBV27 and TRBJ2-7, with TRBD1 matching over 9 bases. The V and J ends lost 6 bases and 0 bases, in that order; junction bases with no gene match: 15. Germline-derived CDR1 and CDR2 are MNHEY and SMNVEV (reference sequence). The CDR3 has 18 residues. The CDR3 is CASSPFVGPGQGSYEQYF. CDR3 sequence (DNA): TGTGCCAGCAGCCCTTTTGTTGGGCCGGGACAGGGCTCCTACGAGCAGTACTTC.

The chain employs TRBV6-5 and TRBJ2-1; possibly TRBD2 for D (6 bases). The germline V gene encodes CDR1 MNHEY and CDR2 SVGAGI. The CDR3 is made up of 13 amino acids. V lost 8 bases to trimming and J lost 3 bases, with 11 bases between them. The CDR3, as DNA: TGTGCCAGCGGAGCGGGCAACTACAATGAGCAGTTCTTC. Encoded protein: CASGAGNYNEQFF.

The gene calls are TRBV11-2 and TRBJ2-2; 7 bases line up with TRBD1. Germline loops: CDR1 SGHAT, CDR2 FQNNGV. This CDR3 contains 16 residues. V lost 5 bases to trimming and J lost 9 bases; unmatched junction nucleotides: 15. Here the CDR3 DNA reads TGTGCCAGCAGCACTCATGGACAGGTAGAGCTGTGGGAGCTGTTTTTT. Its translation: CASSTHGQVELWELFF. The whole variable domain, remainder taken from reference TRBV11-2 and TRBJ2-2, is EAGVAQSPRYKIIEKRQSVAFWCNPISGHATLYWYQQILGQGPKLLIQFQNNGVVDDSQLPKDRFSAERLKGVDSTLKIQPAKLEDSAVYLCASSTHGQVELWELFFGEGSRLTVL.

The J gene is TRBJ2-5, the V gene TRBV5-5; D is perhaps TRBD2 (5 bases). V was cut by 4 bases and J by 7 bases, with 17 bases left in between. The CDR3 has 14 residues. In germline, CDR1 is SGHKS, CDR2 YYEKEE (reference sequence). CDR3 sequence reads: CASSPDGELTTQYF. The CDR3, as DNA: TGTGCCAGCAGCCCGGACGGGGAGTTAACGACCCAGTACTTC.

The chain joins TRBV18 to TRBJ2-5, with 9 bases aligning to TRBD1. From germline, CDR1 is KGHSH and CDR2 LQKENI. The V gene end was trimmed by 2 bases and the J gene end by 4 bases; junction bases not matched to a gene: 5. The CDR3 covers 15 residues. The CDR3 bases are TGTGCCAGCTCACCAGGACAGGGGATTGGAGAGACCCAGTACTTC. It is translated as CASSPGQGIGETQYF.

The chain recombines TRBV6-4 with TRBJ2-1, with 7 bases matching TRBD1. Per germline, CDR1 MRHNA and CDR2 SNTAGT. The CDR3 consists of 15 residues. J lost 4 bases, V lost 2 bases, and 5 bases had no gene match. CDR3 sequence: CASSDVGTAYNEQFF. The DNA of the CDR3 is TGTGCCAGCAGTGACGTGGGGACAGCGTACAATGAGCAGTTCTTC.

This clone is a singleton in its sample. This chain links TRBV28 with TRBJ1-5, with 9 bases matching TRBD1. V was clipped by 6 bases and J by 3 bases; unmatched bases: 12. This CDR3 comprises 17 residues. Germline assignment: CDR1 MDHEN and CDR2 SYDVKM. CDR3 in amino acids: CASSRTYRGRHNQPQHF. The CDR3 region has the DNA TGTGCCAGCAGCCGCACCTACAGGGGGCGTCACAATCAGCCCCAGCATTTT.

The chain joins TRBV12-3 or TRBV12-4 to TRBJ1-2; the D is unclear. Trimming shortened V by 6 bases and J by 2 bases, and 10 bases separated the two germline ends. This CDR3 has 13 residues. The CDR3: CASSPEPNYGYTF. The CDR3 DNA reads TGTGCCAGCAGCCCCGAGCCGAACTATGGCTACACCTTC.

The chain carries TRBV5-1 and TRBJ1-1; D gene uncertain. This CDR3 is 17 amino acids long. The V gene's germline CDR1 is SGHRS and CDR2 YFSETQ. Trimming took off 4 bases at V and 6 bases at J, with 25 bases between the two ends. The CDR3 is CASSVLQASRYSAEAFF. CDR3 DNA: TGCGCCAGCAGCGTGCTACAAGCGTCACGTTATTCGGCTGAAGCTTTCTTT.

This chain connects TRBV4-1 to TRBJ1-5; perhaps TRBD1 as D (6 bases). CDR1 is MGHRA, CDR2 YSYEKL, per germline. The CDR3 is 14 amino acids. V was clipped by 1 base and J by 6 bases, with 10 bases between them. The CDR3 DNA reads as TGCGCCAGCAGCCAAGTTTGGGGGCCTCAGCCCCAGCATTTT. Translation: CASSQVWGPQPQHF.

This clone was detected once. The CDR3 DNA is TGTGCCAGCAGCAAGGGGCATAGCGGGAGGTACCAAGAGACCCAGTACTTC. This codes for CASSKGHSGRYQETQYF. V gene TRBV7-2 combines with J gene TRBJ2-5; 10 bases are a match to TRBD2. This CDR3 is built from 17 residues. Germline V lookup: CDR1 SGHTA, CDR2 FQGNSA. J was trimmed by 0 bases and V by 5 bases; bases with no gene match: 9.

V gene TRBV7-8 combines with J gene TRBJ2-1; TRBD2 matches 9 bases. The CDR3 is made up of 17 amino acids. Germline assignment: CDR1 SGHVS and CDR2 FQNEAQ. Unmatched junction bases numbered 7, after V lost 2 bases and J lost 2 bases. This CDR3 is CASSLSLGLAPYNEQFF. Written as DNA, the CDR3 is TGTGCCAGCAGCTTATCTTTAGGACTAGCGCCCTACAATGAGCAGTTCTTC.

This clone has a handful of counts. This sequence joins TRBV18 and TRBJ1-4; 9 nucleotides align to TRBD1. CDR1 is KGHSH, CDR2 LQKENI, per germline. This CDR3 is 14 amino acids long. J gave up 5 bases and V 3 bases, and 1 base lay outside the gene matches. The CDR3 DNA reads as TGTGCCAGCTCACCGGGGACAGGGAATGAAAAACTGTTTTTT. It is translated as CASSPGTGNEKLFF.

J is TRBJ1-6 and V is TRBV27, with D unresolved. Germline lookup yields CDR1 MNHEY and CDR2 SMNVEV (reference sequence). CDR3 length: 12 residues. The V end lost 4 bases, the J end lost 7 bases, and 5 bases lay between the germline ends. The CDR3 nucleotides are TGTGCCAGCAGTTGGAGGAATTCACCCCTCCACTTT. This translates into CASSWRNSPLHF.